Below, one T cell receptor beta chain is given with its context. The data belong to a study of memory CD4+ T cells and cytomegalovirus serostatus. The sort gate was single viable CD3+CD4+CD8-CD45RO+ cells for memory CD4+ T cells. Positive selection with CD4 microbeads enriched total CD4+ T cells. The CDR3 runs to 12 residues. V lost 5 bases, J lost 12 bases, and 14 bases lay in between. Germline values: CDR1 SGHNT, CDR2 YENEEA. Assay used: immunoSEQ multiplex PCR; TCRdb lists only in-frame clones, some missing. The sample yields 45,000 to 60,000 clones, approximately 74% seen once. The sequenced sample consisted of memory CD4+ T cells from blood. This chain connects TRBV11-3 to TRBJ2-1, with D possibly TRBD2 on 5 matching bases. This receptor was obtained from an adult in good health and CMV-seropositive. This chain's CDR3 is CASSPTGTVQFF. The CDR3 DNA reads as TGTGCCAGCAGCCCCACGGGAACAGTGCAGTTCTTC. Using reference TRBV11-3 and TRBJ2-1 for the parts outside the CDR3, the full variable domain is EAGVVQSPRYKIIEKKQPVAFWCNPISGHNTLYWYLQNLGQGPELLIRYENEEAVDDSQLPKDRFSAERLKGVDSTLKIQPAELGDSAVYLCASSPTGTVQFFGPGTRLTVL.